The clone carrying this T cell receptor (beta chain) was seen at least ten times. The antigen remains unidentified. The output of every sequencing run, over 180 million TCR-beta sequences, came from 15-18 subjects. TCRdb re-called the 5' RACE reads through MiXCR, storing one row per CDR3 protein. The table lists roughly 25,000 distinct CDR3 sequences, 6.5% to 8.5% of them singletons. This entry belongs to a study of neurological immune-mediated disorders. Study results and limitations: The greatest degree of TCR clonal expansion was observed in HTLV-1-associated myelopathy, with the lowest in multiple sclerosis, below that of healthy controls.

The unsorted libraries were prepared from 2 million PBMCs (stored at -80 C). The specimen sequenced was PBMCs. The source is a woman aged 40 to 50 in good health.

DNA for the CDR3: TGTGCCAGCAGTCTAGCTCCGGAAGGGGGCCGGGTAGCCACGGACATTCAGTACTTC. It codes for CASSLAPEGGRVATDIQYF. The chain joins TRBV11-2 to TRBJ2-4, with TRBD1 matching 7 bases. The germline V gene has CDR1 SGHAT and CDR2 FQNNGV. V dropped 6 bases and J dropped 8; count of bases not matched to a gene: 25. The CDR3 sequence is 19 residues long.